These T cell receptor beta chains were read from a single sample in a study of identical twins. TCRdb re-derived calls from the 5' RACE reads in MiXCR, one entry per CDR3 protein. Of some 710,000 distinct CDR3 sequences listed, approximately 6% are singletons. Sequenced sample: naive T cells sorted from blood. All receptors derive from a man aged 18 to 30 in good health. The CDR3 runs from the conserved cysteine through the conserved F or W. Each record gives: CDR3 length, V gene, clone size, D gene, J gene, CDR3 protein, CDR3 DNA. A D gene is named only where the DNA matches it firmly. Clone size is given for some rows only: seen once, a few or many times, or a class if the clone is expanded.

>15|TRBV5-1|few|TRBD1|TRBJ2-7
CASSPSGGITYEQYF
TGCGCCAGCAGCCCGTCAGGGGGCATCACCTACGAGCAGTACTTC
>17|TRBV7-2|many|TRBD2|TRBJ2-7
CASSPQGWTSLTYEQYF
TGTGCCAGCAGCCCCCAGGGTTGGACTAGCTTAACCTACGAGCAGTACTTC
>12|TRBV10-1|-|-|TRBJ2-1
CAPFGNVDEQFF
TGCGCCCCCTTTGGGAATGTCGATGAGCAGTTCTTC
>13|TRBV28|many|-|TRBJ1-2
CASSLQENYGYTF
TGTGCCAGCAGTTTACAGGAGAACTATGGCTACACCTTC
>13|TRBV12-3/TRBV12-4|many|-|TRBJ1-1
CASSFTSNTEAFF
TGTGCCAGCAGTTTCACTTCGAACACTGAAGCTTTCTTT
>16|TRBV12-3/TRBV12-4|many|-|TRBJ2-1
CASSLPGPRAYNEQFF
TGTGCCAGCAGTTTACCGGGGCCCCGGGCCTACAATGAGCAGTTCTTC
>17|TRBV5-1|many|-|TRBJ2-5
CASSLGATFTGIETQYF
TGCGCCAGCAGCCTGGGTGCGACCTTTACAGGGATCGAGACCCAGTACTTC
>16|TRBV6-2/TRBV6-3|many|-|TRBJ1-5
CASSQGRQFSNQPQHF
TGTGCCAGCAGCCAAGGGAGACAGTTTAGCAATCAGCCCCAGCATTTT
>15|TRBV14|few|-|TRBJ1-4
CASSTRDTVPEKLFF
TGTGCCAGCAGCACCCGGGACACAGTTCCTGAAAAACTGTTTTTT
>13|TRBV4-3|-|-|TRBJ1-6
CASSQDLLEPLHF
TGCGCCAGCAGCCAAGATTTACTGGAACCCCTCCACTTT
>14|TRBV19|few|TRBD1|TRBJ2-3
CARPPGQGPDTQYF
TGTGCCAGGCCCCCAGGACAGGGCCCAGATACGCAGTATTTT
>16|TRBV5-1|-|-|TRBJ2-5
CASSSRTLALGETQYF
TGCGCCAGCAGCTCCCGGACCCTGGCCCTCGGCGAGACCCAGTACTTC
>15|TRBV20-1|few|TRBD2|TRBJ2-5
CSARDLGGKQETQYF
TGCAGTGCTAGAGATCTGGGAGGGAAACAAGAGACCCAGTACTTC
>13|TRBV29-1|-|TRBD1|TRBJ1-3
CSVDDRAGNTIYF
TGCAGCGTTGACGACAGGGCTGGAAACACCATATATTTT
>16|TRBV15|many|TRBD2|TRBJ2-1
CATSRDLVAGGLEQFF
TGTGCCACCAGCAGAGATCTAGTTGCGGGAGGGCTTGAGCAGTTCTTC
>14|TRBV5-1|few|TRBD1|TRBJ2-5
CASSLVSGGETQYF
TGCGCCAGCAGCTTGGTTTCAGGGGGAGAGACCCAGTACTTC
>14|TRBV6-1|-|-|TRBJ1-3
CASRGPSSGDTIYF
TGTGCCAGCAGGGGTCCGTCCTCTGGAGACACCATATATTTT
>14|TRBV6-1|-|TRBD1|TRBJ1-5
CASIDRDSNQPQHF
TGTGCCAGCATAGACAGGGACAGCAATCAGCCCCAGCATTTT
>16|TRBV18|-|TRBD2|TRBJ2-1
CASSPRGAGKYNEQFF
TGTGCCAGCTCCCCCCGGGGAGCGGGAAAGTACAATGAGCAGTTCTTC
>15|TRBV2|few|-|TRBJ2-1
CASSSNGWGANEQFF
TGTGCCAGCAGTTCTAACGGTTGGGGCGCCAATGAGCAGTTCTTC
>16|TRBV28|few|-|TRBJ2-1
CASSPWSGDSYNEQFF
TGTGCCAGCAGCCCCTGGTCAGGGGACTCCTACAATGAGCAGTTCTTC
>13|TRBV12-3/TRBV12-4|few|-|TRBJ1-5
CASTPSGTQPQHF
TGTGCCAGCACGCCGTCGGGCACTCAGCCCCAGCATTTT
>12|TRBV20-1|few|-|TRBJ2-5
CSALTNQETQYF
TGCAGTGCCCTGACTAACCAAGAGACCCAGTACTTC
>14|TRBV7-9|-|-|TRBJ2-2
CASSRTPVSGELFF
TGTGCCAGCTCCCGGACTCCGGTGAGCGGGGAGCTGTTTTTT
>12|TRBV15|-|-|TRBJ2-5
CATSRVEETQYF
TGTGCCACCAGCAGGGTAGAGGAGACCCAGTACTTC
>23|TRBV24-1|many|-|TRBJ2-3
CATSDWGAGGGWFYSTRTDTQYF
TGTGCCACCAGTGATTGGGGGGCAGGGGGGGGGTGGTTTTACTCTACGAGGACAGATACGCAGTATTTT
>15|TRBV20-1|many|TRBD2|TRBJ2-7
CSARGSGTSTYEQYF
TGCAGTGCTAGAGGGTCCGGGACTAGCACCTACGAGCAGTACTTC
>16|TRBV5-1|few|TRBD1|TRBJ2-7
CASSPSSGTGSYEQYF
TGCGCCAGCAGCCCCTCTTCCGGGACAGGGTCCTACGAGCAGTACTTC
>15|TRBV6-2/TRBV6-3|-|TRBD2|TRBJ2-7
CASRASGLSSYEQYF
TGTGCCAGCAGGGCTAGCGGGTTAAGCTCCTACGAGCAGTACTTC
>15|TRBV6-1|many|-|TRBJ1-5
CASSNEGRSNQPQHF
TGTGCCAGCAGTAATGAGGGTCGAAGCAATCAGCCCCAGCATTTT
>16|TRBV20-1|many|-|TRBJ2-3
CSANLRGATSTDTQYF
TGCAGTGCTAACCTAAGGGGGGCGACCAGCACAGATACGCAGTATTTT
>15|TRBV7-2|many|-|TRBJ2-7
CASSLAGPKGYEQYF
TGTGCCAGCAGCTTAGCGGGACCCAAGGGATACGAGCAGTACTTC
>15|TRBV20-1|few|TRBD2|TRBJ2-1
CSANLPSGGINEQFF
TGCAGTGCTAATCTACCTAGCGGAGGAATCAATGAGCAGTTCTTC
>14|TRBV20-1|many|-|TRBJ2-6
CSARKGAGANVLTF
TGCAGTGCTAGGAAAGGAGCTGGGGCCAACGTCCTGACTTTC
>15|TRBV4-1|many|TRBD2|TRBJ2-2
CASSRQRDVTGELFF
TGCGCCAGCAGCCGCCAGCGGGACGTCACCGGGGAGCTGTTTTTT
>13|TRBV25-1|many|TRBD2|TRBJ2-1
CASSETSAHEQFF
TGTGCCAGCAGTGAGACTAGCGCTCATGAGCAGTTCTTC
>16|TRBV6-5|many|TRBD2|TRBJ2-1
CASSYLGLAPYNEQFF
TGTGCCAGCAGTTACCTCGGACTAGCTCCCTACAATGAGCAGTTCTTC
>15|TRBV29-1|many|TRBD2|TRBJ2-3
CSVAPGLAPTDTQYF
TGCAGCGTCGCACCGGGACTAGCGCCCACAGATACGCAGTATTTT
>12|TRBV5-5|many|-|TRBJ1-4
CASRTKGEKLFF
TGTGCCAGCAGGACAAAAGGTGAAAAACTGTTTTTT
>18|TRBV12-3/TRBV12-4|many|TRBD2|TRBJ2-1
CASSLALAGTYSYNEQFF
TGTGCCAGCAGTTTAGCGTTAGCGGGAACTTACTCCTACAATGAGCAGTTCTTC
>14|TRBV20-1|-|-|TRBJ2-2
CSVRPGANTGELFF
TGCAGTGTAAGGCCCGGGGCGAACACCGGGGAGCTGTTTTTT
>14|TRBV6-2/TRBV6-3|-|TRBD2|TRBJ2-2
CASVVAGASGQLFF
TGTGCCAGCGTGGTAGCGGGAGCGTCCGGGCAGCTGTTTTTT
>13|TRBV11-2|few|TRBD1|TRBJ2-5
CASSSQGYRPQYF
TGTGCCAGCAGCTCACAGGGGTACAGGCCCCAGTACTTC
>15|TRBV6-1|many|TRBD1|TRBJ1-3
CASSQSTGSGNTIYF
TGTGCCAGCAGCCAATCGACAGGGTCTGGAAACACCATATATTTT
>13|TRBV10-3|many|-|TRBJ2-7
CASASGSLNEQYF
TGTGCCAGCGCGTCAGGGAGCTTGAACGAGCAGTACTTC
>15|TRBV6-1|-|-|TRBJ1-5
CASSEEFYSNQPQHF
TGTGCCAGCAGTGAAGAGTTTTATAGCAATCAGCCCCAGCATTTT
>14|TRBV20-1|few|-|TRBJ1-5
CSARDPDTYQPQHF
TGCAGTGCTAGAGATCCCGACACCTATCAGCCCCAGCATTTT
>16|TRBV12-3/TRBV12-4|many|-|TRBJ1-3
CASTVGTGAGGNTIYF
TGTGCCAGCACGGTCGGCACGGGGGCGGGAGGAAACACCATATATTTT
>15|TRBV5-1|-|-|TRBJ2-7
CASSLDGMDSYEQYF
TGCGCCAGCAGCTTGGATGGTATGGACTCCTACGAGCAGTACTTC
>12|TRBV5-1|many|TRBD1|TRBJ1-1
CASSLTGAEAFF
TGCGCCAGCAGCTTGACAGGGGCTGAAGCTTTCTTT